This section outlines one T cell receptor beta chain sequence together with its context. What it binds is unknown. Trimming took 6 bases from V and 7 from J; bases not matched to a gene: 10. In germline, CDR1 is SGDLS, CDR2 YYNGEE. The CDR3 is 14 amino acids. This specimen belongs to a study of blood T cells in healthy people across ages. Study conclusions and caveats: Greater diversity and more naive CD4+ cells were seen in long-lived donors than in aged donors. A conclusive naive versus antigen-experienced comparison was prevented by the unsorted PBMCs.

A J-beta primer mix and a sample-barcoded 5' primer were used in a second PCR of roughly 7 to 12 cycles. Through a template-switch adaptor with 12 random nucleotides, each cDNA molecule received a tag. MiXCR, applied by TCRdb to the 5' RACE reads, yields one record per CDR3 protein. The sample has over 700,000 distinct CDR3 sequences, about 53% seen once. Total RNA was isolated from each sample in quantities of at least 6 micrograms. Sequenced material: blood. The V call is TRBV9, the J call TRBJ2-1; TRBD2 aligns across 7 bases. The receptor was isolated from a man older than 75 in good health. The CDR3 loop is CASTGGRERNEQFF. CDR3 bases: TGTGCCAGCACGGGCGGGCGGGAGAGAAATGAGCAGTTCTTC.